This T cell receptor beta chain was captured by sequencing in a study of CD8+CD57+ T cells in acquired aplastic anemia. Overall study findings and caveats: There were 25 to 30 CD8+ CDR3 sequences that occurred in both patients and controls.

Patients chosen for sequencing had shown CD8+CD57+ cell expansion by flow cytometry. No therapy was given to patients before blood sampling. Germline V gene data show CDR1 as MNHEY and CDR2 as SMNVEV (reference sequence). This CDR3 spans 14 amino acids. V was pared by 3 bases and J by 4 bases, with 1 base of the junction left unmatched. Of note for this clonotype: Its antigen is as yet unknown.

Genomic DNA constituted the template upon which TCR beta VDJ and CDR3 profiling was performed. TCRdb independently ran MiXCR on the reads; one entry per CDR3 protein. Found here are about 160,000 distinct CDR3 sequences, roughly 48% of them singletons; the top ten hold 2.5% to 3.5%. The origin of this receptor is a human donor with aplastic anemia. The chain combines TRBV27 with TRBJ2-1; 9 bases are shared with TRBD1. Sequenced: sorted CD4+, CD8+, or CD8+CD57+ T cells (not recorded which) from PBMCs. The CDR3 loop reads CASSFGTGYNEQFF. CDR3 nucleotides: TGTGCCAGCAGTTTTGGGACAGGGTACAATGAGCAGTTCTTC.